Presented here are 9 T cell receptor beta chains from one specimen sequenced in a study of OX40 agonist ivuxolimab in advanced cancers. TCRdb keeps only in-frame clones here, not all; method: immunoSEQ multiplex PCR. The sample contains about 87,000 clones, around four fifths of which appear only once. The source material was CD4+ or CD8+ T cells sorted from blood, sampled in a trial of the OX40 agonist ivuxolimab. These receptors were taken from an adult with an advanced solid tumor such as melanoma, head and neck, liver or kidney cancer.

The rearrangement joins TRBV7-2 to TRBJ1-2; the D is unclear. This CDR3 spans 14 amino acids. CDR1 is SGHTA and CDR2 is FQGNSA in the germline V gene. With 5 bases removed from V and 4 bases from J, the gap between germline ends came to 14 bases. CDR3 sequence: CASSGRAAFYGYTF. CDR3 DNA sequence: TGTGCCAGCAGCGGCCGGGCCGCCTTCTATGGCTACACCTTC.

J is TRBJ2-1 and V is TRBV7-2; 8 bases match TRBD2. With 1 base clipped from V and 9 bases from J, the junction kept 8 bases outside the gene matches. Germline lookup yields CDR1 SGHTA and CDR2 FQGNSA. The CDR3 runs 15 residues. The CDR3 sequence is CASSLVRRGVTEQFF. DNA of the CDR3: TGTGCCAGCAGCTTAGTAAGGCGGGGGGTTACTGAGCAGTTCTTC.

The J gene is TRBJ2-7, the V gene TRBV6-5; D gene ambiguous. The ends were cut back, 9 bases at V and 5 bases at J, with 11 bases in the middle. The CDR3 spans 11 residues. Germline lookup yields CDR1 MNHEY and CDR2 SVGAGI. CDR3 in DNA: TGTGCCAGTCGTTTCCTGAACGAGCAGTACTTC. Translated: CASRFLNEQYF.

In this sample, this clone turned up a few times. The J gene is TRBJ2-6, the V gene TRBV7-3; TRBD1 matches at 7 bases. From germline, CDR1 is SGHTA and CDR2 FQGTGA. This CDR3 has 15 amino acids. The ends lost 5 bases at V and 4 bases at J; junction bases unmatched: 5. The CDR3 DNA reads TGTGCCAGCAGCGGTGACAGGGCCGGGGCCAACGTCCTGACTTTC. Translating it yields CASSGDRAGANVLTF.

The chain links TRBV6-1 to TRBJ2-3; D is ambiguous. Trimming shortened V by 3 bases and J by 0 bases, and 7 bases separated the two germline ends. The CDR3 loop spans 14 amino acids. The V gene's germline CDR1 is MNHNS and CDR2 SASEGT. DNA for the CDR3: TGTGCCAGCAGTGACAGATCTAGCACAGATACGCAGTATTTT. This translates into CASSDRSSTDTQYF.

This chain links TRBV4-2 with TRBJ2-7; D gene unclear. Between the trimmed V and J ends, which lost 0 bases and 2 bases, there was a span of 8 bases. The germline CDR1 and CDR2 sequences are LGHNA and YNFKEQ. CDR3 length: 14 amino acids. The CDR3 DNA follows: TGTGCCAGCAGCCAAGACGCCGGAACCTACGAGCAGTACTTC. This translates into CASSQDAGTYEQYF.

This chain uses TRBV11-1 with TRBJ2-5; D may be TRBD1 or TRBD2 (5 bases each). The CDR3 sequence is 14 residues long. CDR1 is SGHAT, CDR2 FQDESV, per germline (reference sequence). Between the trimmed V and J ends, which lost 1 base and 5 bases, there was a span of 11 bases. The CDR3: CASSLDRGEETQYF. The CDR3 nucleotides are TGTGCCAGCAGCTTAGACCGGGGCGAGGAGACCCAGTACTTC.

The rearrangement uses TRBV7-2 and TRBJ2-7; perhaps TRBD1 as D (6 bases). CDR1 SGHTA and CDR2 FQGNSA come from the germline V gene. CDR3 length: 15 amino acids. V was shortened by 1 base and J by 0 bases, with 10 bases between the two germline ends. CDR3 protein: CASSLGTAVSYEQYF. CDR3 in DNA: TGTGCCAGCAGCTTAGGGACAGCCGTCTCCTACGAGCAGTACTTC.

The chain has TRBV21-1 and TRBJ1-1; the listed D gene, TRBD1, was not tested against the DNA. TRBV21-1 is shown as a pseudogene. The CDR3 runs to 16 residues. The CDR3 loop is CASSKVARRADTEAFF. The CDR3 coding sequence is TGTGCCAGCAGCAAAGTCGCGCGCAGGGCCGACACTGAAGCTTTCTTT.